This paragraph reports one TCR beta chain. This sample is drawn from a study of blood T cell repertoires in COVID-19. On the study more broadly: COVID-19 samples collected from the United States, Italy and Spain covered acute and convalescent phases.

The CDR3 is 15 amino acids. V was trimmed by 0 bases and J by 5 bases, leaving 13 bases between them. In germline, CDR1 is SGHDN, CDR2 FVKESK. Here immunoSEQ multiplex PCR was the method, and the copy in TCRdb shows in-frame clones only, minus some. Of over 65,000 clones listed, 86% are singletons. Material: peripheral blood. The sequence came from a man aged 50 to 60 with active or convalescent COVID-19. This rearrangement joins TRBV14 to TRBJ2-5; no reliable D call. CDR3 nucleotide sequence: TGTGCCAGCAGCCAAGATTTCACTAAAGTCGAGACCCAGTACTTC. Its protein product is CASSQDFTKVETQYF.